This T cell receptor beta chain was sequenced in a study of blood T cell repertoires in COVID-19. Unmatched junction bases numbered 14, after V lost 6 bases and J lost 15 bases. The germline V gene encodes CDR1 SGHTA and CDR2 FQGNSA. The CDR3 spans 15 residues. Per the original data handling: Amplification of reference gene primers was used by the study to estimate nucleated cell counts. Assay: immunoSEQ multiplex PCR; the TCRdb copy retains only in-frame clones and omits some. The DNA gave D and trimming, while V, J and clone size come from that table. The table records 200,000 to 250,000 clones, about 90% of them present only once.

The V and J genes are TRBV7-2 and TRBJ2-3; 14 bases are shared with TRBD2. The TCR originated in a man younger than 35 with active or convalescent COVID-19. Source material: peripheral blood. This CDR3 is CASSSGTSGRTLSYF. The CDR3 DNA reads as TGTGCCAGCAGTTCTGGGACTAGCGGGAGAACCCTTTCTTATTTT.